These 25 T cell receptor beta chains came from one sample sequenced in a study of blood T cell repertoires in COVID-19. Produced via immunoSEQ multiplex PCR; TCRdb's table is partial and in-frame only. The sample yields approximately 280,000 clones, roughly four fifths seen once. Sequencing was carried out using PBMCs or T cells enriched from blood (not recorded which). Receptor source: a man aged 40-49 years who had been exposed to COVID-19.

V is TRBV5-6 and J is TRBJ2-5, with D possibly TRBD1 on 6 matching bases. The ends were cut back, 1 base at V and 1 base at J, with 11 bases in the middle. In germline, CDR1 is SGHDT, CDR2 YYEEEE. The CDR3 loop spans 15 amino acids. The CDR3 sequence is CASSLRRTVQETQYF. CDR3 in DNA: TGTGCCAGCAGCTTGCGAAGGACAGTCCAAGAGACCCAGTACTTC.

This clone was found a few times. The sample carries other DNA sequences with the same CDR3. V usage is TRBV7-9 and J usage is TRBJ2-2; possibly TRBD1 for D (5 bases). This CDR3 spans 13 amino acids. The germline V gene has CDR1 SEHNR and CDR2 FQNEAQ (reference sequence). The germline V and J ends were trimmed by 4 bases and 5 bases, with 8 bases remaining between them. CDR3: CASSSRTTGELFF. CDR3 in DNA: TGTGCCAGCAGCTCTCGGACAACCGGGGAGCTGTTTTTT. The entire variable domain, with the rest obtained from reference TRBV7-9 and TRBJ2-2, is as follows: DTGVSQNPRHKITKRGQNVTFRCDPISEHNRLYWYRQTLGQGPEFLTYFQNEAQLEKSRLLSDRFSAERPKGSFSTLEIQRTEQGDSAMYLCASSSRTTGELFFGEGSRLTVL.

The chain uses TRBV29-1 and TRBJ2-1, with TRBD1 matching 8 bases. The CDR3 is 15 residues long. After removal of 5 bases from V and 10 bases from J, the junction contained 16 bases not matched to a gene. CDR1 and CDR2 from the germline V gene are SQVTM and ANQGSEA. The CDR3 here is CSVTPLDREANEQFF. The CDR3 region has the DNA TGCAGCGTTACCCCTTTGGACAGGGAAGCAAACGAGCAGTTCTTC.

This rearrangement joins TRBV5-1 to TRBJ2-5, with 7 bases lining up with TRBD2. The germline V gene encodes CDR1 SGHRS and CDR2 YFSETQ. The V segment lost 4 bases and the J segment 2 bases; nucleotides outside the gene matches: 8. This CDR3 is built from 15 residues. CDR3 sequence: CASSPPSGNQETQYF. As DNA, the CDR3 is TGCGCCAGCAGCCCTCCCAGCGGGAATCAAGAGACCCAGTACTTC.

This clone was observed a few times. The chain carries TRBV3-1 (or the pseudogene TRBV3-2) and TRBJ2-7, with unresolved D. Germline V gives CDR1 LGHDT, CDR2 YNNKEL (reference sequence). Trimming left V 1 base short and J 4 bases short, with 5 bases between. The CDR3 consists of 12 residues. The CDR3 protein is CASSQGAYEQYF. The CDR3, as DNA: TGTGCCAGCAGCCAAGGGGCGTACGAGCAGTACTTC.

This clone was observed a few times. The J gene is TRBJ2-7, the V gene TRBV6-1, with 7 bases matching TRBD2. Germline loops: CDR1 MNHNS, CDR2 SASEGT. The V segment lost 3 bases and the J segment 3 bases; nucleotides outside the gene matches: 11. The CDR3 is made up of 16 amino acids. The CDR3 protein is CASSEVGSGALYEQYF. The CDR3 nucleotides are TGTGCCAGCAGTGAGGTGGGGAGCGGGGCTCTCTACGAGCAGTACTTC.

This sequence joins TRBV28 and TRBJ2-7, with 12 nucleotides matching TRBD2. The V gene end was trimmed by 5 bases and the J gene end by 2 bases; junction bases not matched to a gene: 4. CDR1 is MDHEN, CDR2 SYDVKM, per germline. The CDR3 is made up of 15 amino acids. This chain's CDR3 is CASSPGTSGPYEQYF. The CDR3 bases are TGTGCCAGCAGTCCCGGGACTAGCGGGCCCTACGAGCAGTACTTC.

This CDR3 is CASSTAYGYTF. In nucleotides, the CDR3 is TGTGCCAGCAGTACAGCTTATGGCTACACCTTC. The gene calls are TRBV12-3 or TRBV12-4 and TRBJ1-2; D is undetermined. V lost 5 bases and J lost 5, with 6 bases in between. CDR3 length equals 11 residues.

This clone was seen a handful of times. V is TRBV18 and J is TRBJ1-1; 10 bases fit TRBD1. In germline, CDR1 is KGHSH, CDR2 LQKENI. This CDR3 spans 16 amino acids. Trimming at V came to 3 bases and at J to 0 bases, leaving 4 bases not matched to a gene. DNA for the CDR3: TGTGCCAGCTCACCGGGACAGGGGAACATGAACACTGAAGCTTTCTTT. This gives the protein CASSPGQGNMNTEAFF.

This rearrangement joins TRBV27 to TRBJ2-5; 7 nucleotides agree with TRBD1. The CDR3 extends over 15 amino acids. Per germline, CDR1 MNHEY and CDR2 SMNVEV (reference sequence). V was pared by 5 bases and J by 4 bases, with 10 bases of the junction left unmatched. The CDR3 spells CASSPRQGRLETQYF. Written as DNA, the CDR3 is TGTGCCAGCAGTCCTCGACAGGGTCGGCTAGAGACCCAGTACTTC.

The V call is TRBV6-2 or TRBV6-3, the J call TRBJ2-7, with TRBD1 matching 7 bases. This CDR3 contains 15 residues. The germline CDR1 and CDR2 sequences are MNHEY and SVGEGT. V lost 5 bases to trimming and J lost 6 bases; unmatched junction nucleotides: 13. This chain's CDR3 is CASSMIQGSSGEQYF. In DNA, the CDR3 is TGTGCCAGCAGTATGATACAGGGGTCCTCGGGCGAGCAGTACTTC.

This clone was recorded only once. This chain connects TRBV24-1 to TRBJ1-2; TRBD1 matches 11 bases. Germline V gives CDR1 KGHDR, CDR2 SFDVKD. CDR3 length: 14 residues. Trimming cost V 7 bases and J 3 bases; bases outside gene matches: 3. CDR3 in amino acids: CATSPGQGDYGYTF. CDR3 coding DNA: TGTGCCACCAGCCCGGGACAGGGGGACTATGGCTACACCTTC.

This chain links TRBV27 with TRBJ1-4, with 9 bases lining up with TRBD1. Trimming took 0 bases from V and 11 from J; bases not matched to a gene: 7. The CDR3 consists of 15 residues. Germline lookup yields CDR1 MNHEY and CDR2 SMNVEV (reference sequence). The CDR3 is CASSLSIRDRDKLFF. CDR3 DNA sequence: TGTGCCAGCAGTTTATCGATCCGGGACAGGGATAAACTGTTTTTT. The complete variable domain, with remaining parts taken from reference TRBV27 and TRBJ1-4, reads EAQVTQNPRYLITVTGKKLTVTCSQNMNHEYMSWYRQDPGLGLRQIYYSMNVEVTDKGDVPEGYKVSRKEKRNFPLILESPSPNQTSLYFCASSLSIRDRDKLFFGSGTQLSVL.

As concerns this clone: Within the sample, other DNA sequences also encode this same CDR3. This chain uses TRBV12-3 or TRBV12-4 with TRBJ1-2; 8 nucleotides align to TRBD1. The CDR3 covers 13 residues. Trimming cost V 4 bases and J 4 bases; bases outside gene matches: 2. The CDR3 loop is CASSSTGGYGYTF. In DNA form, the CDR3 reads TGTGCCAGCAGTTCAACAGGGGGCTATGGCTACACCTTC.

The rearrangement uses TRBV7-9 and TRBJ2-1; 12 bases are a match to TRBD2. J lost 12 bases, V lost 5 bases, and 11 bases had no gene match. The V gene's germline CDR1 is SEHNR and CDR2 FQNEAQ (reference sequence). The CDR3 loop spans 15 amino acids. CDR3 sequence (DNA): TGTGCCAGCAGCGAAGGACTAGCGGGATCTGCTTGGCAGTTCTTC. Translated: CASSEGLAGSAWQFF.

This clone was counted between two and nine times. The J gene is TRBJ1-2, the V gene TRBV2; TRBD1 matches 8 bases. From germline, CDR1 is SNHLY and CDR2 FYNNEI. J gave up 3 bases and V 6 bases, and 3 bases lay outside the gene matches. The length of the CDR3 is 13 residues. The CDR3 sequence: CASRKTGDYGYTF. Written as DNA, the CDR3 is TGTGCCAGCAGAAAGACAGGGGACTATGGCTACACCTTC.

This rearrangement joins TRBV11-3 to TRBJ1-1; TRBD1 agrees at 8 bases. The V gene end was trimmed by 5 bases and the J gene end by 6 bases; junction bases not matched to a gene: 5. Germline CDR1 SGHNT, CDR2 YENEEA. This CDR3 is built from 13 residues. CDR3 protein: CASSRTGSAEAFF. CDR3 sequence (DNA): TGTGCCAGCAGCCGGACAGGGTCCGCTGAAGCTTTCTTT.

Worth noting for this clone: Other nucleotide sequences from this sample produce the same CDR3. The chain couples TRBV12-3 or TRBV12-4 to TRBJ1-1, with D uncertain. The CDR3 has 13 amino acids. The V end lost 2 bases, the J end lost 0 bases, and 4 bases lay between the germline ends. In DNA, the CDR3 is TGTGCCAGCAGTTTACAGATGAACACTGAAGCTTTCTTT. It translates to CASSLQMNTEAFF.

This chain uses TRBV7-9 with TRBJ2-5; 7 bases align to TRBD2. Germline CDR1 is SEHNR and CDR2 is FQNEAQ (reference sequence). After removal of 6 bases from V and 2 bases from J, the junction contained 15 bases not matched to a gene. This CDR3 spans 17 amino acids. The CDR3 region is CASRRRPGLAVQETQYF. The CDR3 coding sequence is TGTGCCAGCAGACGTAGGCCTGGGCTAGCGGTACAAGAGACCCAGTACTTC.

In DNA form, the CDR3 reads TGTGCCAGCAGTCCGACGGCCGACAGGGCCTATGGCTACACCTTC. Its protein is CASSPTADRAYGYTF. The chain joins TRBV27 to TRBJ1-2, with 7 bases identical to TRBD1. Germline CDR1 is MNHEY and CDR2 is SMNVEV (reference sequence). The CDR3 sequence is 15 residues long. With V trimmed by 5 bases and J by 4 bases, 10 bases remained unmatched.

This chain joins TRBV29-1 and TRBJ2-3; 7 nucleotides align to TRBD1. This CDR3 is 14 amino acids long. The germline CDR1 and CDR2 sequences are SQVTM and ANQGSEA. With V trimmed by 6 bases and J by 6 bases, 12 bases remained unmatched. The CDR3: CSVAGTASDDTQYF. The CDR3 DNA sequence: TGCAGCGTAGCCGGGACAGCGAGCGACGATACGCAGTATTTT.

The J gene is TRBJ1-1, the V gene TRBV5-8; D remains ambiguous. The CDR3 totals 14 residues. Germline V lookup: CDR1 SGHTS, CDR2 YDEGEE. Trimming left V 6 bases short and J 1 base short, with 13 bases between. The CDR3 coding sequence is TGTGCCAGCACCAAACCTTGGGCGAACACTGAAGCTTTCTTT. Residues: CASTKPWANTEAFF. Looking up the rest from reference TRBV5-8 and TRBJ1-1 gives the full variable domain: EAGVTQSPTHLIKTRGQQATLRCSPISGHTSVYWYQQALGLGLQFLLWYDEGEERNRGNFPPRFSGRQFPNYSSELNVNALELEDSALYLCASTKPWANTEAFFGQGTRLTVV.

This clone appeared once. The V call is TRBV18, the J call TRBJ2-4, with D uncertain. Trimming stripped 3 bases from V and 0 bases from J, with 6 bases between. Germline loops: CDR1 KGHSH, CDR2 LQKENI. The CDR3 sequence is 14 residues long. The CDR3 loop reads CASSPSLAKNIQYF. The CDR3 nucleotides read TGTGCCAGCTCACCTAGTCTAGCCAAAAACATTCAGTACTTC. Together with reference TRBV18 and TRBJ2-4, the CDR3 gives the full variable domain: NAGVMQNPRHLVRRRGQEARLRCSPMKGHSHVYWYRQLPEEGLKFMVYLQKENIIDESGMPKERFSAEFPKEGPSILRIQQVVRGDSAAYFCASSPSLAKNIQYFGAGTRLSVL.

The gene calls are TRBV29-1 and TRBJ2-5; TRBD2 agrees at 9 bases. This CDR3 region has 13 residues. Trimming at V came to 3 bases and at J to 7 bases, leaving 6 bases not matched to a gene. Germline CDR1 is SQVTM and CDR2 is ANQGSEA. The CDR3 DNA is TGCAGCGTTGAGGCGGGAGGGCGTGGGACCCAGTACTTC. Protein product: CSVEAGGRGTQYF.

This chain joins TRBV5-1 and TRBJ2-2; 11 bases fit TRBD1. J lost 5 bases, V lost 7 bases, and 1 base had no gene match. The germline CDR1 and CDR2 sequences are SGHRS and YFSETQ. This CDR3 is built from 13 residues. The CDR3 nucleotides read TGCGCCAGCGGACAGGGGGCGACCGGGGAGCTGTTTTTT. Its translation is CASGQGATGELFF. Full variable domain (remainder filled in from reference TRBV5-1 and TRBJ2-2): KAGVTQTPRYLIKTRGQQVTLSCSPISGHRSVSWYQQTPGQGLQFLFEYFSETQRNKGNFPGRFSGRQFSNSRSEMNVSTLELGDSALYLCASGQGATGELFFGEGSRLTVL.